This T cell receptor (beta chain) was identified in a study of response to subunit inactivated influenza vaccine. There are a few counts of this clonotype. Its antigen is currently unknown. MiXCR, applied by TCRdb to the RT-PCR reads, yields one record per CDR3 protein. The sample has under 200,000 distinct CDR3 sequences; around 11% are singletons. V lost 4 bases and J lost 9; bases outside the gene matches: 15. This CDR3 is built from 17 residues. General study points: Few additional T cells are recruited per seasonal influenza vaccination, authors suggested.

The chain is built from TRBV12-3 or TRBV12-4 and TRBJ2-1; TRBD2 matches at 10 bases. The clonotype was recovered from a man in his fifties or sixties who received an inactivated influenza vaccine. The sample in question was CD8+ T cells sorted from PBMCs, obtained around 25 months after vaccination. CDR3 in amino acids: CASSSPLAGVDSGEQFF. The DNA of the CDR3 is TGTGCCAGCAGTTCGCCTCTAGCGGGAGTGGACTCTGGTGAGCAGTTCTTC.